Below, one TCR beta chain is given with its context. This sample's time point: blood 2 weeks post-SBRT. Treatment defined: 15 Gy SBRT to primary tumor, nephrectomy 4 weeks later. Radiation-treated patients gave blood at baseline, week 2 and week 4. Clear cell pathology was present in this patient's renal cell carcinoma. The data are from a study of radiation and T cells in renal cell carcinoma. Repertoires were generated with immunoSEQ multiplex PCR, while TCRdb's copy carries only in-frame clones and drops some. Counted here are 150,000 or so clones, roughly 87% occurring once; the ten biggest clones make up about an eighth. The TCR originated in a woman aged 50 to 60 with renal cell carcinoma. The sequenced sample was blood, obtained from a patient whose treatment included radiotherapy and nephrectomy.

CDR3 loop: CASSLEQALNEKLFF. In DNA, the CDR3 is TGTGCCAGCAGCTTAGAGCAGGCATTGAATGAAAAACTGTTTTTT. This chain joins TRBV7-9 and TRBJ1-4; D call uncertain. This CDR3 contains 15 residues. Germline-derived CDR1 and CDR2 are SEHNR and FQNEAQ (reference sequence). V was pared by 1 base and J by 5 bases, with 11 bases between.